This entry lists 14 T cell receptor beta chains sequenced from one sample in a study of T-cell memory formation after mild COVID-19. TCRdb independently ran MiXCR on the 5' RACE reads; one entry per CDR3 protein. The top ten clones hold around 13% of a sample with 350,000 to 500,000 distinct CDR3 sequences, 23% of them seen once. Sequenced sample: PBMCs or a T cell subset sorted from them (not recorded which). The receptor source for this set is an adult woman who had mild COVID-19 (a few samples of this study predate the infection). Cell type and time point are not known.

The genes are TRBV20-1 and TRBJ1-1, with D perhaps TRBD1 (6 bases). There are 15 residues in the CDR3. Trimming pared 3 bases from V and 3 bases from J, leaving 17 bases between. The germline V gene encodes CDR1 DFQATT and CDR2 SNEGSKA (reference sequence). CDR3 region: CSARGWTETYTEAFF. The CDR3 DNA reads as TGCAGTGCTAGGGGCTGGACAGAAACTTACACTGAAGCTTTCTTT.

This clonotype was detected once. V is TRBV3-1 and J is TRBJ2-7, with D uncertain. Trimming left V 6 bases short and J 6 bases short, with 9 bases between. The CDR3 spans 11 residues. Germline values: CDR1 LGHDT, CDR2 YNNKEL (reference sequence). The CDR3, as DNA: TGTGCCAGCAGATACTCCGGCGAGCAGTACTTC. It is translated as CASRYSGEQYF.

This chain uses TRBV2 with TRBJ2-7; 8 positions match TRBD1. Germline V CDR1 and CDR2: SNHLY, FYNNEI. V dropped 6 bases and J dropped 5; count of bases not matched to a gene: 12. The CDR3 extends over 15 amino acids. The CDR3 loop reads CASRDLSTGVHEQYF. The DNA of the CDR3 is TGTGCCAGCAGGGATCTTTCGACAGGGGTCCACGAGCAGTACTTC.

This clonotype occurred a few times. The chain has TRBV5-1 and TRBJ1-5; 8 bases fit TRBD1. The CDR3 extends over 14 amino acids. Germline V gene sequence: CDR1 SGHRS, CDR2 YFSETQ. V lost 7 bases and J lost 7; bases outside the gene matches: 10. Here the CDR3 reads CASATTGGKQPQHF. The CDR3 nucleotides read TGCGCCAGCGCAACCACAGGGGGAAAACAGCCCCAGCATTTT. Using reference TRBV5-1 and TRBJ1-5 for the parts outside the CDR3, the full variable domain is KAGVTQTPRYLIKTRGQQVTLSCSPISGHRSVSWYQQTPGQGLQFLFEYFSETQRNKGNFPGRFSGRQFSNSRSEMNVSTLELGDSALYLCASATTGGKQPQHFGDGTRLSIL.

The chain joins TRBV14 to TRBJ2-2; TRBD1 aligns across 9 bases. The CDR3 length is 14 residues. J gave up 7 bases and V 6 bases, and 6 bases lay outside the gene matches. Looked up from germline, CDR1 is SGHDN and CDR2 is FVKESK. CDR3 sequence: CASRQGARGGELFF. The DNA of the CDR3 is TGTGCCAGCAGACAGGGGGCCCGCGGCGGGGAGCTGTTTTTT.

Only a few counts were recorded for this clonotype. The CDR3 bases are TGTGCCAGCAGCCAAGGGGGACGGACCTACGAGCAGTACTTC. Protein product: CASSQGGRTYEQYF. The chain has TRBV3-1 and TRBJ2-7; D may correspond to TRBD1 or TRBD2 (5 bases each). V was pared by 1 base and J by 2 bases, with 9 bases between. Looked up from germline, CDR1 is LGHDT and CDR2 is YNNKEL (reference sequence). The CDR3 extends over 14 amino acids.

The rearrangement joins TRBV7-9 to TRBJ2-2, with a weak D call TRBD1 (6 bases). Germline V CDR1 and CDR2: SEHNR, FQNEAQ (reference sequence). The CDR3 is 14 residues long. V was shortened by 8 bases and J by 4 bases, with 14 bases between the two germline ends. The CDR3 nucleotides read TGTGCCAGCCGAACAGGGTCGGTCACCGGGGAGCTGTTTTTT. Translating it yields CASRTGSVTGELFF. The variable domain in full, with the rest retrieved from reference TRBV7-9 and TRBJ2-2, is DTGVSQNPRHKITKRGQNVTFRCDPISEHNRLYWYRQTLGQGPEFLTYFQNEAQLEKSRLLSDRFSAERPKGSFSTLEIQRTEQGDSAMYLCASRTGSVTGELFFGEGSRLTVL.

This clonotype appeared a few times. The rearrangement links TRBV7-2 to TRBJ1-2; maybe TRBD1 (5 bases). The germline V and J ends were trimmed by 6 bases and 12 bases, with 17 bases remaining between them. Germline V lookup: CDR1 SGHTA, CDR2 FQGNSA. This CDR3 has 12 residues. For the CDR3, the DNA is TGTGCCAGCAGTAACCCGGCAGGGAAGCACACCTTC. Translated: CASSNPAGKHTF.

CDR3 amino acids: CSARDLSGYEQYF. As DNA, the CDR3 is TGCAGTGCTAGAGACCTATCGGGCTACGAGCAGTACTTC. This chain uses TRBV20-1 with TRBJ2-7; D not resolved. Germline CDR1 reads DFQATT; CDR2 reads SNEGSKA (reference sequence). The CDR3 is 13 amino acids. The V end lost 0 bases, the J end lost 3 bases, and 9 bases lay between the germline ends.

The sample holds a few counts of this clonotype. The chain combines TRBV9 with TRBJ1-5, with 12 bases that match TRBD1. The CDR3 totals 16 residues. Trimming removed 6 bases from V and 4 bases from J; junction bases left unmatched: 8. Germline lookup yields CDR1 SGDLS and CDR2 YYNGEE. CDR3 bases: TGTGCCAGCACCCGGGGGACAGGGGGCGGGAATCAGCCCCAGCATTTT. This translates into CASTRGTGGGNQPQHF. Combining the CDR3 with reference TRBV9 and TRBJ1-5 gives the whole variable domain DSGVTQTPKHLITATGQRVTLRCSPRSGDLSVYWYQQSLDQGLQFLIQYYNGEERAKGNILERFSAQQFPDLHSELNLSSLELGDSALYFCASTRGTGGGNQPQHFGDGTRLSIL.

V is TRBV5-1 and J is TRBJ1-1; 7 bases are shared with TRBD1. Per germline, CDR1 SGHRS and CDR2 YFSETQ. Losses at the gene ends were 2 bases for V and 6 bases for J; bases not matched to a gene: 4. The CDR3 is 13 residues long. The CDR3 DNA is TGCGCCAGCAGCTTTCGGGGACAGCCTGAAGCTTTCTTT. It translates to CASSFRGQPEAFF. The entire variable domain, with the rest obtained from reference TRBV5-1 and TRBJ1-1, is as follows: KAGVTQTPRYLIKTRGQQVTLSCSPISGHRSVSWYQQTPGQGLQFLFEYFSETQRNKGNFPGRFSGRQFSNSRSEMNVSTLELGDSALYLCASSFRGQPEAFFGQGTRLTVV.

V usage is TRBV20-1 and J usage is TRBJ1-6; 8 nucleotides align to TRBD1. V dropped 0 bases and J dropped 9; count of bases not matched to a gene: 7. Germline V gene sequence: CDR1 DFQATT, CDR2 SNEGSKA (reference sequence). The CDR3 length is 15 residues. CDR3: CSARDRQGQGSPLHF. CDR3 bases: TGCAGTGCTAGAGATCGACAGGGGCAGGGTTCACCCCTCCACTTT.

This chain connects TRBV12-3 or TRBV12-4 to TRBJ2-7, with 12 nucleotides matching TRBD1. The CDR3 spans 16 residues. The trim removed 4 bases at V and 2 bases at J, leaving 6 bases unmatched. CDR3 amino acids: CASSSSGTGGTYEQYF. CDR3 DNA sequence: TGTGCCAGCAGTTCGTCCGGGACAGGGGGCACCTACGAGCAGTACTTC.

This clonotype was counted between two and nine times. The CDR3 coding sequence is TGTGCCATCAGTGAAGGGCCAAAGGGAGATACGCAGTATTTT. Encoded protein: CAISEGPKGDTQYF. The chain has TRBV10-3 and TRBJ2-3; no clear D. Germline V gene lookup returns CDR1 ENHRY and CDR2 SYGVKD. Trimming removed 3 bases at V and 5 bases at J, with 12 bases between. The CDR3 runs to 14 residues.